This TCR beta chain appears in the sequencing data of a study of blood T cell repertoires in COVID-19 (dated by TCRdb to about 2020). Broadly, across the study: Samples covering the acute and convalescent phases of COVID-19 were provided by collaborators in the United States, Italy and Spain. The material from the prospective study consisted of cDNA or gDNA derived from T cells, B-cell-depleted T cells, or PBMCs. Deeply sampled blood TCRbeta repertoires from subjects exposed to, actively infected with, or recovered from COVID-19 were included in the dataset. A freely available public database, intended as a resource for researchers studying the immune response to SARS-CoV-2, is where the repertoires were released. The samples were drawn from two sources: the first 160 participants of the ongoing ImmuneRACE study, and about 1,300 subjects contributed by 6 global collaborators. A de-identified subject ID, COVID-19 status, age in years and sex were almost always included in the sample metadata. HLA class I and class II types, where available, came from metadata supplied by the sample provider rather than from assay-based typing. Beyond this particular receptor, the publication reports: The quantity of clinical and demographic metadata differed by source and by participant and was supplied without curation.

A note on this clone: No antigen is known for it. The input lacks base qualities; no much larger clone sits a single base away.

TCRbeta CDR3 regions were amplified from genomic DNA using the immunoSEQ Assay, a bias-controlled multiplex PCR. The study's processing was this. The number of nucleated cells in each sample was estimated from the amplification of reference gene primers within the assay. To quantify the absolute abundance of each unique TCRbeta CDR3 rearrangement, sequence reads were collapsed and filtered. For each sample, productive Simpson clonality was calculated by taking the square root of Simpson's diversity index across productive rearrangements. TCRdb took over this immuneACCESS table, retaining in-frame rearrangements with V and J assigned. Such tables are incomplete; in checked studies, under half of the missing clones stem from an unresolved V gene, and the remainder is unexplained. That table furnishes V, J and clone size, whereas the DNA furnished D and trimming. Present in this sample are about 170,000 clones, roughly 87% of which were seen just once. The ten largest clonotypes hold 1.5% to 2% of the sample.

Whole blood was collected in K2EDTA tubes by collaborating institutions according to the institutions' own protocols. For TCRbeta analysis, collaborator samples were shipped as frozen whole blood, as isolated PBMCs, or as DNA extracted from either sample type. Including the terminal cysteine and phenylalanine, the CDR3 comprises 14 residues. Only CDR3 DNA is held: 42 bases, read in frame from base 1. V and J are trimmed by 3 bases and 4 bases, and the gene matches miss 4 bases of the junction. The germline V gene sets CDR1 to SGHTA and CDR2 to FQGNSA. This clonotype was sampled from a woman aged 45-65 years with acute or convalescent COVID-19. The sample comprised peripheral blood. The sequence is built from TRBV7-2 and TRBJ2-7, with 9 bases in between that match TRBD1. The CDR3 reads CASSFATGGYEQYF. The DNA reads TGTGCCAGCAGCTTCGCGACAGGGGGTTACGAGCAGTACTTC.